This is a list of T cell receptor beta chains from one sample in a study of T-cell memory formation after mild COVID-19. MiXCR, applied by TCRdb to the 5' RACE reads, yields one record per CDR3 protein. Found here are 400,000 to 500,000 distinct CDR3 sequences, around 19% of them singletons; the top ten hold around 8%. Specimen: PBMCs or a T cell subset sorted from them (not recorded which). Receptor source: an adult woman who had mild COVID-19 (a few samples of this study predate the infection). Cell type and time point are not known. Each CDR3 is given with its conserved first and last residue. Each record gives: V gene, clone size, D gene, J gene, CDR3 DNA, CDR3 protein. A D gene is named only where the DNA matches it firmly. Clone size is given for some rows only: seen once, a few or many times, or a class if the clone is expanded.

v_gene: TRBV4-2
abundance: few
d_gene: .
j_gene: TRBJ1-5
CDR3nt: TGTGCCAGCAGCCAAGGGGCAGGCGAGCCCCAGCATTTT
CDR3aa: CASSQGAGEPQHF

v_gene: TRBV3-1
abundance: .
d_gene: TRBD2
j_gene: TRBJ2-3
CDR3nt: TGTGCCAGCAGCCAAACGAGCGGGGTCACAGATACGCAGTATTTT
CDR3aa: CASSQTSGVTDTQYF

v_gene: TRBV7-8
abundance: .
d_gene: .
j_gene: TRBJ1-3
CDR3nt: TGTGCCAGCAGCCCCCGGGGGCCTGGAAACACCATATATTTT
CDR3aa: CASSPRGPGNTIYF

v_gene: TRBV15
abundance: .
d_gene: .
j_gene: TRBJ1-2
CDR3nt: TGTGCCACCAGTGACCCTGGGACTTATGGCTACACCTTC
CDR3aa: CATSDPGTYGYTF

v_gene: TRBV6-5
abundance: .
d_gene: TRBD1
j_gene: TRBJ2-2
CDR3nt: TGTGCCAGCAGGATCGGGACAGGGGGCACCGGGGAGCTGTTTTTT
CDR3aa: CASRIGTGGTGELFF

v_gene: TRBV10-3
abundance: few
d_gene: .
j_gene: TRBJ2-5
CDR3nt: TGTGCCATCAGCGTGGGAGCGGAGACCCAGTACTTC
CDR3aa: CAISVGAETQYF

v_gene: TRBV30
abundance: few
d_gene: .
j_gene: TRBJ1-2
CDR3nt: TGTGCCTGGTTTCGAGGCTTCGAGAGCTACACCTTC
CDR3aa: CAWFRGFESYTF

v_gene: TRBV2
abundance: .
d_gene: .
j_gene: TRBJ2-3
CDR3nt: TGTGCCAGCAGGGACACCCAGTACACAGATACGCAGTATTTT
CDR3aa: CASRDTQYTDTQYF

v_gene: TRBV5-1
abundance: .
d_gene: .
j_gene: TRBJ2-1
CDR3nt: TGCGCCAGCCGGGCCGCGAGCTCCTACAATGAGCAGTTCTTC
CDR3aa: CASRAASSYNEQFF

v_gene: TRBV30
abundance: few
d_gene: TRBD2
j_gene: TRBJ2-5
CDR3nt: TGTGCCTGGGCGAAGCGGGGCCGGGAGACCCAGTACTTC
CDR3aa: CAWAKRGRETQYF

v_gene: TRBV5-4
abundance: .
d_gene: .
j_gene: TRBJ1-2
CDR3nt: TGTGCCAGCAGCTTGGTGGGTGGGGCGTCCGGGTATGGCTACACCTTC
CDR3aa: CASSLVGGASGYGYTF

v_gene: TRBV7-9
abundance: .
d_gene: TRBD1
j_gene: TRBJ2-2
CDR3nt: TGTGCCAGCAGCGTCGGACAGGGAAATTCCGGGGAGCTGTTTTTT
CDR3aa: CASSVGQGNSGELFF

v_gene: TRBV30
abundance: .
d_gene: .
j_gene: TRBJ1-1
CDR3nt: TGTGCCTGGAGTAGGGCAGGGAGAGCTTTCTTT
CDR3aa: CAWSRAGRAFF

v_gene: TRBV2
abundance: .
d_gene: TRBD1
j_gene: TRBJ1-2
CDR3nt: TGTGCCAGCAGTGTAGGACAGGCGGGGAACTACACCTTC
CDR3aa: CASSVGQAGNYTF

v_gene: TRBV29-1
abundance: .
d_gene: .
j_gene: TRBJ1-5
CDR3nt: TGCAGCGTTGAAGGGGCGGGTTGCAGCAATCAGCCCCAGCATTTT
CDR3aa: CSVEGAGCSNQPQHF

v_gene: TRBV4-3
abundance: .
d_gene: TRBD2
j_gene: TRBJ2-3
CDR3nt: TGCGCCAGCAGCCAAGACAGCGGGAGGGCCACAGATACGCAGTATTTT
CDR3aa: CASSQDSGRATDTQYF

v_gene: TRBV6-2/TRBV6-3
abundance: .
d_gene: .
j_gene: TRBJ2-6
CDR3nt: TGTGCCAGCAGTAAACAAGTCTCTGGGGCCAACGTCCTGACTTTC
CDR3aa: CASSKQVSGANVLTF